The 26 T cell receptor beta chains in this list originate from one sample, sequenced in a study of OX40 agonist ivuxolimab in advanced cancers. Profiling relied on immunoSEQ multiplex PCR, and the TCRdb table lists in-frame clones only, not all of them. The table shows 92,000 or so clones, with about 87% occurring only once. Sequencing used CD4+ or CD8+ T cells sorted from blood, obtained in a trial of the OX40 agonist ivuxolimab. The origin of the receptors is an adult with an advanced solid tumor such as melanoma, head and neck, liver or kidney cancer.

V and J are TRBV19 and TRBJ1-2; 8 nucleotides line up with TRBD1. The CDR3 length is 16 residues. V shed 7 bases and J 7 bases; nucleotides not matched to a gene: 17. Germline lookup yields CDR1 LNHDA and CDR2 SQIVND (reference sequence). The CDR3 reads CASTLLGAQGAFGYTF. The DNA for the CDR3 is TGTGCCAGTACCTTACTGGGAGCCCAGGGGGCTTTTGGCTACACCTTC.

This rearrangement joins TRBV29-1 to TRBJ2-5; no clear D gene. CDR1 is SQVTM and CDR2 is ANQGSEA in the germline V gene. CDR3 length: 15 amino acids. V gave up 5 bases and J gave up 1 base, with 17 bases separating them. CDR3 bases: TGCAGCGTTTTAGACCTAATAACCTTCCAAGAGACCCAGTACTTC. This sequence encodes CSVLDLITFQETQYF. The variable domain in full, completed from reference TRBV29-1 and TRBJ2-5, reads SAVISQKPSRDICQRGTSLTIQCQVDSQVTMMFWYRQQPGQSLTLIATANQGSEATYESGFVIDKFPISRPNLTFSTLTVSNMSPEDSSIYLCSVLDLITFQETQYFGPGTRLLVL.

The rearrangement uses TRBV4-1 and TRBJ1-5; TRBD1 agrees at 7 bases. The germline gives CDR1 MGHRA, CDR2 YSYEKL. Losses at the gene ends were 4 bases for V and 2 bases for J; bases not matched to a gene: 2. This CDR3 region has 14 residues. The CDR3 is CASSRGTGNQPQHF. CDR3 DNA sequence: TGCGCCAGCAGCCGGGGGACAGGCAATCAGCCCCAGCATTTT.

CDR3 DNA: TGTGCCAGCAGTGAAGCGCCTGGCTACCGAATGAACACTGAAGCTTTCTTT. This encodes CASSEAPGYRMNTEAFF. The chain joins TRBV6-1 to TRBJ1-1; no clear D gene. The germline V gene has CDR1 MNHNS and CDR2 SASEGT. The V end was cut by 0 bases, the J end by 0 bases, with 14 bases between. This CDR3 spans 17 amino acids.

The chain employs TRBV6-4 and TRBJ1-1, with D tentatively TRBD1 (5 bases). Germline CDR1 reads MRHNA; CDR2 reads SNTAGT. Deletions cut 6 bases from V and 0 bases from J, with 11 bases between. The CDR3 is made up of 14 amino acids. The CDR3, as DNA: TGTGCCAGCAGGTCAGGGTACATGAACACTGAAGCTTTCTTT. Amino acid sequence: CASRSGYMNTEAFF.

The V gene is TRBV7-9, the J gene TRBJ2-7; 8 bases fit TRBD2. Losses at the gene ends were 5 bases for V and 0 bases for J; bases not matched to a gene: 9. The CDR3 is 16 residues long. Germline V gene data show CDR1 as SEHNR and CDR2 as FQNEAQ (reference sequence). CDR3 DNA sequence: TGTGCCAGCAGCGGTAGTGGTAGCGGGACCTCCTACGAGCAGTACTTC. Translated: CASSGSGSGTSYEQYF.

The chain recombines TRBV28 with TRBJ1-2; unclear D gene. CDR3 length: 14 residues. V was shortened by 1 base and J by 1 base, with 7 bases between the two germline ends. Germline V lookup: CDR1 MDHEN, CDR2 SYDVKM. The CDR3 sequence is CASSLSRDNYGYTF. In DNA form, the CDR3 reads TGTGCCAGCAGTTTATCGCGGGATAACTATGGCTACACCTTC.

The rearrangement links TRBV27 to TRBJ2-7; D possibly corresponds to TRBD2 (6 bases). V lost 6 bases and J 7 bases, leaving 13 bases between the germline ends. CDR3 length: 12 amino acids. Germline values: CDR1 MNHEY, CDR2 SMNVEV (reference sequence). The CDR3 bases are TGTGCCAGCAGCCGTATGGGGAGGGAGCAGTACTTC. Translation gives CASSRMGREQYF.

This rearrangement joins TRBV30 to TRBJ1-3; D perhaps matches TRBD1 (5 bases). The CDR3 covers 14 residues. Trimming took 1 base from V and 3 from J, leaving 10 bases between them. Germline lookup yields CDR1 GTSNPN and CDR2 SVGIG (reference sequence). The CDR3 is CAWSEGVHGNTIYF. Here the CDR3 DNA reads TGTGCCTGGAGTGAAGGGGTACATGGAAACACCATATATTTT. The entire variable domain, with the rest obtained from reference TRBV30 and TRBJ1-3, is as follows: SQTIHQWPATLVQPVGSPLSLECTVEGTSNPNLYWYRQAAGRGLQLLFYSVGIGQISSEVPQNLSASRPQDRQFILSSKKLLLSDSGFYLCAWSEGVHGNTIYFGEGSWLTVV.

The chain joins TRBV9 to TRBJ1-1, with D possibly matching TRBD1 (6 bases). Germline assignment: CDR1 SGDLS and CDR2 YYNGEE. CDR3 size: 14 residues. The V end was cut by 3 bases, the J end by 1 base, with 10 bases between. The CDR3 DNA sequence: TGTGCCAGCAGCGAGGGGGACGGGAACACTGAAGCTTTCTTT. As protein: CASSEGDGNTEAFF.

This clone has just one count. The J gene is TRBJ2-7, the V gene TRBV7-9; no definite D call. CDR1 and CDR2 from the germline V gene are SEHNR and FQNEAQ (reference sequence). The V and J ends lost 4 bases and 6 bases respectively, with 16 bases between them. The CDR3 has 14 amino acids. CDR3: CASSSVMAPLEQYF. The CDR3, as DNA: TGTGCCAGCAGCTCCGTGATGGCGCCACTCGAGCAGTACTTC.

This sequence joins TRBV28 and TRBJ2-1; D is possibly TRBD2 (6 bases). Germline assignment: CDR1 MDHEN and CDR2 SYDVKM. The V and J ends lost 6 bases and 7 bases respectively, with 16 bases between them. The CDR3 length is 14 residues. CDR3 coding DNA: TGTGCCAGCAGCCCCCTCCGGGAGCTGAATGAGCAGTTCTTC. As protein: CASSPLRELNEQFF. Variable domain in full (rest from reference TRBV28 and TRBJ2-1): DVKVTQSSRYLVKRTGEKVFLECVQDMDHENMFWYRQDPGLGLRLIYFSYDVKMKEKGDIPEGYSVSREKKERFSLILESASTNQTSMYLCASSPLRELNEQFFGPGTRLTVL.

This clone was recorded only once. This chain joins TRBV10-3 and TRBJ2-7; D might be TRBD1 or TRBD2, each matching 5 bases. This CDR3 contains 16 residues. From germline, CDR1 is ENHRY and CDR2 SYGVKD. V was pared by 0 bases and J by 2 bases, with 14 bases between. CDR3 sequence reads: CAISESGASLTYEQYF. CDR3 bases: TGTGCCATCAGTGAGTCTGGGGCTAGCCTAACCTACGAGCAGTACTTC.

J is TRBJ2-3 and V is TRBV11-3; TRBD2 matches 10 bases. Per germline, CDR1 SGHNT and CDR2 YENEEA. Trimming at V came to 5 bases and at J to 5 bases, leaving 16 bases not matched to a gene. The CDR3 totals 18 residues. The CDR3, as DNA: TGTGCCAGCAGCCCCAACCCCCCTAGCGGGAGTTCGGTAGATACGCAGTATTTT. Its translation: CASSPNPPSGSSVDTQYF.

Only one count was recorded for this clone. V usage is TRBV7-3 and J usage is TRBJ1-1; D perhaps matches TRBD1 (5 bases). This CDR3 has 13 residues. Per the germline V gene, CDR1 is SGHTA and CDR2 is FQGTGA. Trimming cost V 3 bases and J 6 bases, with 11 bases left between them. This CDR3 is CASSFGGVSEAFF. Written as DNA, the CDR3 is TGTGCCAGCAGCTTCGGGGGAGTCTCTGAAGCTTTCTTT.

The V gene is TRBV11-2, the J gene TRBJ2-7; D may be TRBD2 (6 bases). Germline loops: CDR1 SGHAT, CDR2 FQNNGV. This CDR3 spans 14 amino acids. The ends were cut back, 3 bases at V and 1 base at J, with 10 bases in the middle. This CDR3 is CASSFTAGSYEQYF. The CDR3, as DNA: TGTGCCAGCAGCTTTACGGCGGGATCCTACGAGCAGTACTTC.

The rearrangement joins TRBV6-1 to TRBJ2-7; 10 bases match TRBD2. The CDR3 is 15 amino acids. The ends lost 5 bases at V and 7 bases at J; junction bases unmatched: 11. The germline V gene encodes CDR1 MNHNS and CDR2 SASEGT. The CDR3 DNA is TGTGCCAGCAGTTCCCGCTTAGCGGGAGGATATGAGCAGTACTTC. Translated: CASSSRLAGGYEQYF.

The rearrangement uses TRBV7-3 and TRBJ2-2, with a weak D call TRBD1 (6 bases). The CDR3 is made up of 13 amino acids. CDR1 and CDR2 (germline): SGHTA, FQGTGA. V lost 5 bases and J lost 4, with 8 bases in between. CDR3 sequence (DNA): TGTGCCAGCAGCGAAGGGGGCACCGGGGAGCTGTTTTTT. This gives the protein CASSEGGTGELFF. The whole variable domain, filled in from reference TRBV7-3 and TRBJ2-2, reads GAGVSQTPSNKVTEKGKYVELRCDPISGHTALYWYRQSLGQGPEFLIYFQGTGAADDSGLPNDRFFAVRPEGSVSTLKIQRTERGDSAVYLCASSEGGTGELFFGEGSRLTVL.

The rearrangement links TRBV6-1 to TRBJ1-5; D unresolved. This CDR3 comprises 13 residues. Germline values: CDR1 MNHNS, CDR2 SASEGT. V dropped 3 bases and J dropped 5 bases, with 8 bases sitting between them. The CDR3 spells CASSDYTYQPQHF. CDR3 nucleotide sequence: TGTGCCAGCAGTGATTACACGTATCAGCCCCAGCATTTT.

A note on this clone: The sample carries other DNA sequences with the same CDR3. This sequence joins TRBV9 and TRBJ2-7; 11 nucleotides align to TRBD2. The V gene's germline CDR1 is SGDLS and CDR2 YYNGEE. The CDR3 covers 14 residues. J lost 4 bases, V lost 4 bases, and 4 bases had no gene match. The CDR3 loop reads CASSSGTSGYEQYF. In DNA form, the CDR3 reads TGTGCCAGCAGCTCCGGGACTAGCGGTTACGAGCAGTACTTC. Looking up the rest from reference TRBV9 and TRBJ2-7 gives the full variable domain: DSGVTQTPKHLITATGQRVTLRCSPRSGDLSVYWYQQSLDQGLQFLIQYYNGEERAKGNILERFSAQQFPDLHSELNLSSLELGDSALYFCASSSGTSGYEQYFGPGTRLTVT.

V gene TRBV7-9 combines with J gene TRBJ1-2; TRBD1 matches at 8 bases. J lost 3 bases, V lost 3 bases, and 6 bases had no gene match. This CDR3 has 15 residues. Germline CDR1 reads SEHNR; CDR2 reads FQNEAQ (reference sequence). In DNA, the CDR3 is TGTGCCAGCAGCTTCGATCAGGGGGCGGACTATGGCTACACCTTC. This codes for CASSFDQGADYGYTF.

The CDR3: CASTHLAGAGGKTQYF. In nucleotides, the CDR3 is TGCGCCAGCACCCATCTCGCTGGAGCGGGAGGGAAGACCCAGTACTTC. The chain links TRBV5-1 to TRBJ2-5; 10 bases align to TRBD2. This CDR3 region has 16 residues. V lost 6 bases and J lost 6; bases outside the gene matches: 14. Germline lookup yields CDR1 SGHRS and CDR2 YFSETQ.

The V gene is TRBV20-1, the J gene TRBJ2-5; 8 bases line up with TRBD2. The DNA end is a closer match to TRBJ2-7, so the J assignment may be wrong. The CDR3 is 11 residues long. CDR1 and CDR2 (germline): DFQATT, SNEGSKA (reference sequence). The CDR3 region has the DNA TGCAGTGCTGGACTAGCCGACGAGCAGTACTTC. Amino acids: CSAGLADEQYF.

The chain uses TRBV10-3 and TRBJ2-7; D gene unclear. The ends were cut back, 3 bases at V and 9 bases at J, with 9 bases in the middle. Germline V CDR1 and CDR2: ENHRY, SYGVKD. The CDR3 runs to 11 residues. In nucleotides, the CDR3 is TGTGCCATCAGTGAATTAACTCTGCAGTACTTC. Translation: CAISELTLQYF.

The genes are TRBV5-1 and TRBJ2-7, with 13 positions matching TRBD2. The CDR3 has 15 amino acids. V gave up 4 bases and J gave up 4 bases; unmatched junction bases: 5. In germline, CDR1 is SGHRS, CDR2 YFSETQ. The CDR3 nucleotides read TGCGCCAGCAGCATAGGGACTAGCGGGGTATACGAGCAGTACTTC. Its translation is CASSIGTSGVYEQYF.

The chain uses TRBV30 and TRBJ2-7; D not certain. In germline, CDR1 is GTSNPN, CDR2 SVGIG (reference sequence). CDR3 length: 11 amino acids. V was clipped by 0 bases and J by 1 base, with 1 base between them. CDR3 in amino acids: CAWSVSYEQYF. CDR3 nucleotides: TGTGCCTGGAGTGTTTCCTACGAGCAGTACTTC.